This TCR beta chain was documented in a study of graft-versus-host responses after intestinal transplantation. General study findings and limits: Some patients had graft-donor T cell macrochimerism, and their allografts showed high graft-versus-host to host-versus-graft clonal ratios.

CDR1 and CDR2 (germline): SGHDT, YYEEEE. This CDR3 comprises 14 residues. The ends were cut back, 5 bases at V and 2 bases at J, with 14 bases in the middle. About this clone: What it binds is not known.

Assay used: immunoSEQ multiplex PCR; TCRdb lists only in-frame clones, some missing. Seen here are over 70,000 clones, just under 95% observed once, and the top ten hold roughly 0.53%. This clonotype originated in a human donor who received an intestinal transplant. The J gene is TRBJ2-7, the V gene TRBV5-6; a weak D match, TRBD2 (5 bases). The sequencing here drew on unstimulated CD8+ T cells sorted from spleen or lymph node cells, taken before intestinal transplant. The CDR3 loop is CASRLAIGPYEQYF. In nucleotides, the CDR3 is TGTGCCAGCAGATTAGCGATCGGTCCCTACGAGCAGTACTTC.